One sample yielded the 19 T cell receptor beta chains listed below, sequenced in a study of Ad26.COV2.S vaccination and SARS-CoV-2 variants. Profiled with immunoSEQ multiplex PCR; TCRdb holds only in-frame clones, not every one. Of roughly 320,000 clones detected, 85% appear once; the ten largest clones hold 2% to 2.5%. Specified treatment: some 20 received Ad26.COV2.S at low or high dose, single or two shots; about 5 received placebo; per-sample allocation not given. Sampling took place 63 days after the first vaccine or placebo injection. Sequences were derived from peripheral blood, sampled in a trial of Ad26.COV2.S vaccine versus placebo. All receptors derive from a person between 18 and 65 years old who received the Ad26.COV2.S COVID-19 vaccine or a placebo.

The J gene is TRBJ2-2, the V gene TRBV5-1; maybe TRBD2 (5 bases). Trimming took off 0 bases at V and 4 bases at J, with 13 bases between the two ends. This CDR3 has 16 amino acids. Germline loops: CDR1 SGHRS, CDR2 YFSETQ. The CDR3 is CASSLARSAGTGELFF. CDR3 DNA: TGCGCCAGCAGCTTGGCTCGTTCCGCGGGCACCGGGGAGCTGTTTTTT.

The chain couples TRBV5-6 to TRBJ2-7; D not certain. V lost 4 bases to trimming and J lost 3 bases, with 17 bases between them. From germline, CDR1 is SGHDT and CDR2 YYEEEE. This CDR3 is built from 15 residues. CDR3 in DNA: TGTGCCAGCAGCCCCAGAGGAAGGCTTTACTACGAGCAGTACTTC. This encodes CASSPRGRLYYEQYF.

This clone was counted a single time. The genes are TRBV14 and TRBJ1-2, with D possibly TRBD1 on 5 matching bases. Between the trimmed V and J ends, which lost 4 bases and 2 bases, there was a span of 14 bases. The CDR3 covers 15 residues. CDR1 and CDR2 from the germline V gene are SGHDN and FVKESK. DNA of the CDR3: TGTGCCAGCAGCCGCGTTGGGACCCAAAACTATGGCTACACCTTC. Residues: CASSRVGTQNYGYTF.

The chain links TRBV20-1 to TRBJ1-2; 9 positions match TRBD1. CDR3 length: 14 residues. CDR1 and CDR2 (germline): DFQATT, SNEGSKA (reference sequence). V shed 3 bases and J 8 bases; nucleotides not matched to a gene: 10. CDR3 in amino acids: CSASGDRDREGYTF. Here the CDR3 DNA reads TGCAGTGCTAGTGGGGACAGGGACCGAGAAGGCTACACCTTC.

J is TRBJ2-3 and V is TRBV19, with D hard to call. The germline CDR1 and CDR2 sequences are LNHDA and SQIVND (reference sequence). This CDR3 has 15 residues. Trimming cost V 7 bases and J 3 bases, with 17 bases left between them. Written as DNA, the CDR3 is TGTGCCAGTACCCCACCCGGGTATAGGACAGATACGCAGTATTTT. Its protein product is CASTPPGYRTDTQYF.

The chain recombines TRBV5-1 with TRBJ2-1; D call uncertain. From germline, CDR1 is SGHRS and CDR2 YFSETQ. This CDR3 comprises 14 residues. Trimming took 0 bases from V and 5 from J, leaving 9 bases between them. The CDR3 DNA sequence: TGCGCCAGCAGCTTGGCGGCCAGTGACAATGAGCAGTTCTTC. Translation: CASSLAASDNEQFF. The whole variable domain, filled in from reference TRBV5-1 and TRBJ2-1, reads KAGVTQTPRYLIKTRGQQVTLSCSPISGHRSVSWYQQTPGQGLQFLFEYFSETQRNKGNFPGRFSGRQFSNSRSEMNVSTLELGDSALYLCASSLAASDNEQFFGPGTRLTVL.

This chain uses TRBV9 with TRBJ2-3, with a weak D call TRBD2 (6 bases). Trimming cost V 3 bases and J 6 bases, with 14 bases left between them. Germline lookup yields CDR1 SGDLS and CDR2 YYNGEE. There are 14 residues in the CDR3. Written as DNA, the CDR3 is TGTGCCAGCAGCGGGGGCACTAGCTTTGATACGCAGTATTTT. Translation: CASSGGTSFDTQYF.

The chain recombines TRBV20-1 with TRBJ2-7; D might be TRBD2 (5 bases). The CDR3 is 13 residues long. V lost 3 bases and J 4 bases, leaving 13 bases between the germline ends. CDR1 is DFQATT, CDR2 SNEGSKA, per germline (reference sequence). The CDR3 sequence is CSASVGSGYEQYF. The DNA of the CDR3 is TGCAGTGCTAGTGTGGGGTCGGGGTACGAGCAGTACTTC.

The genes are TRBV14 and TRBJ2-5, with a possible D match to TRBD1 (6 bases). This CDR3 is built from 16 residues. The germline V gene has CDR1 SGHDN and CDR2 FVKESK. Trimming took off 3 bases at V and 1 base at J, with 15 bases between the two ends. The CDR3 nucleotides are TGTGCCAGCAGCCACGGCAGGCAGGGGTCCCAAGAGACCCAGTACTTC. Amino acid sequence: CASSHGRQGSQETQYF.

The chain couples TRBV6-5 to TRBJ2-3; D ambiguous. Trimming stripped 6 bases from V and 3 bases from J, with 16 bases between. Germline CDR1 and CDR2: MNHEY and SVGAGI. This CDR3 region has 15 residues. DNA of the CDR3: TGTGCCAGCAGCCTCAAGGGAACTTTTACAGATACGCAGTATTTT. It translates to CASSLKGTFTDTQYF.

This clone was observed many times. This sample includes further DNA sequences coding for the same CDR3. This chain joins TRBV6-5 and TRBJ2-2, with D possibly being TRBD1 (5 bases). The CDR3 runs to 12 residues. CDR1 is MNHEY, CDR2 SVGAGI, per germline. Trimming stripped 2 bases from V and 7 bases from J, with 5 bases between. CDR3 DNA: TGTGCCAGCAGTTACAGGGGCGGGGAGCTGTTTTTT. Residues: CASSYRGGELFF.

This clone was detected only once. The chain links TRBV29-1 to TRBJ1-1, with TRBD1 identical over 7 bases. This CDR3 spans 14 amino acids. V lost 4 bases, J lost 4 bases, and 9 bases stayed unmatched. CDR1 and CDR2 from the germline V gene are SQVTM and ANQGSEA. CDR3 residues: CSVGQGLGFTEAFF. CDR3 coding DNA: TGCAGCGTTGGACAGGGACTAGGTTTCACTGAAGCTTTCTTT.

The chain employs TRBV6-1 and TRBJ2-2, with D perhaps being TRBD1 or TRBD2 (5 bases each). In germline, CDR1 is MNHNS, CDR2 SASEGT. This CDR3 comprises 16 residues. V lost 2 bases and J 5 bases, leaving 15 bases between the germline ends. The CDR3 here is CASSERVGDGTGELFF. CDR3 DNA: TGTGCCAGCAGTGAACGGGTGGGGGATGGTACCGGGGAGCTGTTTTTT.

This clone is a singleton in its sample. CDR3 sequence reads: CASSLETYTEAFF. In DNA form, the CDR3 reads TGCGCCAGCAGCTTAGAAACCTACACTGAAGCTTTCTTT. The chain joins TRBV5-1 to TRBJ1-1; D is unclear. The CDR3 is 13 amino acids. The V gene's germline CDR1 is SGHRS and CDR2 YFSETQ. The V and J ends lost 2 bases and 3 bases respectively, with 8 bases between them.

This clone was picked up a small number of times. The J gene is TRBJ2-7, the V gene TRBV6-2 or TRBV6-3; D is unclear. V lost 6 bases, J lost 1 base, and 13 bases lay in between. Germline V gene data show CDR1 as MNHEY and CDR2 as SVGEGT. The length of the CDR3 is 14 residues. This CDR3 reads CASSPRGRSYEQYF. CDR3 nucleotides: TGTGCCAGCAGCCCCCGCGGACGGTCCTACGAGCAGTACTTC.

V gene TRBV6-5 combines with J gene TRBJ2-1, with 10 bases aligning to TRBD2. Germline V CDR1 and CDR2: MNHEY, SVGAGI. Germline trimming cut 4 bases from V and 7 bases from J; bases unmatched to any gene: 7. The CDR3 length is 15 residues. The DNA for the CDR3 is TGTGCCAGCAGTTTGAGCGGGGGGGCAACAAATGAGCAGTTCTTC. It yields the protein CASSLSGGATNEQFF.

The CDR3 coding sequence is TGTGCCAGCAGCAGGACTCCTGCAACTAATGAAAAACTGTTTTTT. It codes for CASSRTPATNEKLFF. V usage is TRBV6-5 and J usage is TRBJ1-4, with D unresolved. Between the trimmed V and J ends, which lost 6 bases and 0 bases, there was a span of 11 bases. The CDR3 runs 15 residues. CDR1 is MNHEY and CDR2 is SVGAGI in the germline V gene.

The genes are TRBV5-1 and TRBJ1-6; D is uncertain. V was pared by 4 bases and J by 5 bases, with 16 bases between. CDR3 length: 16 residues. CDR1 is SGHRS and CDR2 is YFSETQ in the germline V gene. The chain's CDR3 is CASSGRGGFDNSPLHF. CDR3 coding DNA: TGCGCCAGCAGCGGGCGGGGAGGTTTTGATAATTCACCCCTCCACTTT.

This clone has only one observation. The rearrangement joins TRBV9 to TRBJ2-2, with 10 bases matching TRBD1. Looked up from germline, CDR1 is SGDLS and CDR2 is YYNGEE. V was clipped by 4 bases and J by 4 bases; unmatched bases: 7. This CDR3 is built from 16 residues. The CDR3 DNA reads TGTGCCAGCAGCACGAGGGACAGGGGCTTCACCGGGGAGCTGTTTTTT. Its protein product is CASSTRDRGFTGELFF.